The 5 T cell receptor beta chains below all came from one sample that was sequenced in a study of T-cell memory formation after mild COVID-19. One entry per CDR3 protein, called by TCRdb with MiXCR from the 5' RACE reads. The sample contains roughly 450,000 distinct CDR3 sequences, about 20% of which appear only once. The specimen sequenced was PBMCs or a T cell subset sorted from them (not recorded which). Source of these receptors: an adult woman who had mild COVID-19 (a few samples of this study predate the infection). Cell type and time point are not known.

The J gene is TRBJ2-7, the V gene TRBV9; 9 bases agree with TRBD2. With 3 bases clipped from V and 2 bases from J, the junction kept 6 bases outside the gene matches. CDR1 is SGDLS and CDR2 is YYNGEE in the germline V gene. The CDR3 loop spans 15 amino acids. The CDR3 spells CASSEAGGPTYEQYF. CDR3 coding DNA: TGTGCCAGCAGCGAGGCGGGGGGGCCGACCTACGAGCAGTACTTC.

The chain is built from TRBV30 and TRBJ1-3; no firm D call. Trimming shortened V by 5 bases and J by 6 bases, and 17 bases separated the two germline ends. This CDR3 is built from 14 residues. Germline V gene sequence: CDR1 GTSNPN, CDR2 SVGIG (reference sequence). In nucleotides, the CDR3 is TGTGCCTGGGTACGAGCGGGCGCGGAAAACACCATATATTTT. It codes for CAWVRAGAENTIYF. The full variable domain, with the rest looked up from reference TRBV30 and TRBJ1-3, is SQTIHQWPATLVQPVGSPLSLECTVEGTSNPNLYWYRQAAGRGLQLLFYSVGIGQISSEVPQNLSASRPQDRQFILSSKKLLLSDSGFYLCAWVRAGAENTIYFGEGSWLTVV.

This chain uses TRBV25-1 with TRBJ1-1, with D possibly TRBD1 on 5 matching bases. Deletions cut 3 bases from V and 7 bases from J, with 12 bases between. Germline CDR1 and CDR2: MGHDK and SYGVNS. The CDR3 loop spans 13 amino acids. This chain's CDR3 is CASSDPGRFEAFF. The CDR3 DNA sequence: TGTGCCAGCAGTGACCCAGGGCGTTTTGAAGCTTTCTTT.

This clonotype appeared a few times. V usage is TRBV12-3 or TRBV12-4 and J usage is TRBJ2-1; 10 nucleotides match TRBD2. Trimming removed 7 bases from V and 0 bases from J; junction bases left unmatched: 12. The CDR3 spans 18 residues. The CDR3 nucleotides are TGTGCCAGCACTAGCGGTAGCGGGAGGAGGGGCTCCTACAATGAGCAGTTCTTC. Translating it yields CASTSGSGRRGSYNEQFF.

This clonotype was counted only a few times. This chain joins TRBV27 and TRBJ2-7, with D unresolved. The germline CDR1 and CDR2 sequences are MNHEY and SMNVEV (reference sequence). The CDR3 length is 14 residues. V shed 3 bases and J shed 3 bases, with 12 bases lying between them. CDR3 in amino acids: CASSFTMDGYEQYF. The CDR3 coding sequence is TGTGCCAGCAGTTTCACCATGGACGGCTACGAGCAGTACTTC.